The sequence of this T cell receptor beta chain was determined in a study of blood T cell repertoires in COVID-19. Overall study: COVID-19 samples from acute and convalescent phases originated in the United States, Italy and Spain. T cells, B-cell-depleted T cells, or PBMCs supplied cDNA or gDNA.

This clone was recorded once. V lost 5 bases and J lost 4, with 11 bases in between. Germline lookup yields CDR1 SGHTA and CDR2 FQGNSA. The CDR3 consists of 13 residues. Original processing methods: Reference gene primer amplification in the assay estimated nucleated cell counts. Data came from immunoSEQ multiplex PCR; TCRdb stores just in-frame clones and leaves some out. V and J calls and clone size are as listed in that table; D and trimming were resolved from the DNA. The sample yields about 90,000 clones, approximately 92% seen once. This clonotype originated in a woman aged 55-75 years with active COVID-19. Sequenced input: peripheral blood. The chain joins TRBV7-2 to TRBJ2-5; tentative D call: TRBD2 (6 bases). CDR3 in amino acids: CASSQGTLETQYF. The CDR3 coding sequence is TGTGCCAGCAGCCAAGGGACTTTAGAGACCCAGTACTTC.